The entry below gives a single T cell receptor beta chain sequence along with its context. Antigen specificity is unknown. These data originate in a study of spatial heterogeneity in lung cancer. Study-wide background: In the raw reads, each unique TCR and UMI combination was present more than ten times on average. Study-level findings and limits: Compared with follow-up, resection was when ubiquitous expanded tumor TCRs appeared in blood more.

This sample's time point: sample taken at primary tumor resection. Tumor, nontumor lung or frozen PBMC supplied whole RNA, sequenced without sorting. A distinct unique molecular identifier was carried by each TCR cDNA molecule. TCRdb called the 5' RACE reads again in MiXCR, with one record for every CDR3 protein. The sample lists tens of thousands of distinct CDR3 sequences, 10% to 15% occurring once. With 10 bases removed from V and 5 bases from J, the gap between germline ends came to 18 bases. The CDR3 contains 13 residues. Germline V CDR1 and CDR2: LGHDT, YNNKEL (reference sequence). The TCR was taken from a male donor with early-stage non-small cell lung cancer. The chain links TRBV3-1 to TRBJ2-7; tentative D call: TRBD1 (5 bases). The sequencing here drew on PBMCs, taken at surgery. The CDR3 loop is CANNPGRRDEQYF. CDR3 DNA sequence: TGTGCCAACAACCCAGGGCGCAGGGACGAGCAGTACTTC.